These 31 T cell receptor beta chains were all obtained from the same sample, sequenced in a study of a mutant IDH1 vaccine in newly diagnosed glioma. These receptors are not linked to any known antigen. The assay was immunoSEQ multiplex PCR, and TCRdb's table has in-frame clones only and misses some. The sample includes about 48,000 clones, less than 80% of them seen just once. The time point denotes: week 35, safety follow-up. Each dose of the vaccine consisted of 300 ug of mutant IDH1 20-mer peptide, with topical imiquimod. Specimen: PBMCs, collected from a glioma patient whose treatment included an IDH1 peptide vaccine. These receptors came from a man aged 40-49 years with glioma.

This clone was seen a few times. V and J are TRBV25-1 and TRBJ2-1; D might be TRBD2 (6 bases). V was trimmed by 7 bases and J by 7 bases, leaving 20 bases between them. The CDR3 is made up of 15 amino acids. Germline V gives CDR1 MGHDK, CDR2 SYGVNS. The CDR3 protein is CASKAGRQDGNEQFF. Written as DNA, the CDR3 is TGTGCCAGCAAAGCGGGCCGGCAGGATGGGAATGAGCAGTTCTTC. The whole variable domain, filled in from reference TRBV25-1 and TRBJ2-1, reads EADIYQTPRYLVIGTGKKITLECSQTMGHDKMYWYQQDPGMELHLIHYSYGVNSTEKGDLSSESTVSRIRTEHFPLTLESARPSHTSQYLCASKAGRQDGNEQFFGPGTRLTVL.

The chain is built from TRBV9 and TRBJ2-2, with 11 bases lining up with TRBD2. The CDR3 runs to 16 residues. Looked up from germline, CDR1 is SGDLS and CDR2 is YYNGEE. The trim removed 3 bases at V and 7 bases at J, leaving 8 bases unmatched. The CDR3 region is CASSATSGRSFGELFF. The CDR3 DNA follows: TGTGCCAGCAGCGCAACTAGCGGGAGATCGTTCGGGGAGCTGTTTTTT.

This chain uses TRBV5-1 with TRBJ2-5; unclear D gene. The CDR3 consists of 13 residues. Germline V gene sequence: CDR1 SGHRS, CDR2 YFSETQ. V was pared by 2 bases and J by 2 bases, with 7 bases between. The CDR3 DNA follows: TGCGCCAGCAGCTTCCTGGGGCAAGAGACCCAGTACTTC. This sequence encodes CASSFLGQETQYF.

The chain carries TRBV21-1 and TRBJ2-1; the table's D call TRBD1 went unverified against the DNA. TRBV21-1 is tagged as a pseudogene. The CDR3 loop spans 18 amino acids. Here the CDR3 reads CASSKVILGAGDYNEQFF. The CDR3 nucleotides read TGTGCCAGCAGCAAAGTCATCCTGGGGGCAGGTGATTACAATGAGCAGTTCTTC.

The CDR3 is CASSWTVKTEAFF. The DNA for the CDR3 is TGTGCCAGTAGCTGGACAGTTAAAACTGAAGCTTTCTTT. The genes are TRBV19 and TRBJ1-1; tentative D call: TRBD1 (6 bases). CDR1 is LNHDA, CDR2 SQIVND, per germline (reference sequence). The CDR3 is made up of 13 amino acids. With 6 bases removed from V and 5 bases from J, the gap between germline ends came to 13 bases.

The sample holds one count of this clone. The chain joins TRBV7-9 to TRBJ2-7, with a weak D call TRBD2 (6 bases). The germline CDR1 and CDR2 sequences are SEHNR and FQNEAQ (reference sequence). This CDR3 contains 16 residues. Trimming pared 5 bases from V and 7 bases from J, leaving 24 bases between. CDR3 sequence reads: CASSPGLASDQKEQYF. The CDR3 bases are TGTGCCAGCAGCCCCGGACTGGCTAGCGACCAGAAGGAGCAGTACTTC.

This clone was recorded only once. The genes are TRBV19 and TRBJ2-7, with D hard to call. Germline V gives CDR1 LNHDA, CDR2 SQIVND (reference sequence). This CDR3 contains 13 residues. V lost 1 base and J lost 2, with 6 bases in between. The CDR3 nucleotides read TGTGCCAGTAGTATAGGACTTCCCTACGAGCAGTACGTC. Translation gives CASSIGLPYEQYV.

The chain uses TRBV10-3 and TRBJ2-5, with 9 bases aligning to TRBD2. Germline CDR1 ENHRY, CDR2 SYGVKD. J was trimmed by 5 bases and V by 11 bases; bases with no gene match: 12. This CDR3 spans 14 amino acids. The CDR3 region has the DNA TGTGCCTCGCGGGAGGGGACGCCCTCCGAGACCCAGTACTTC. This gives the protein CASREGTPSETQYF.

V usage is TRBV5-1 and J usage is TRBJ1-2; D not resolved. CDR1 and CDR2 from the germline V gene are SGHRS and YFSETQ. V lost 0 bases and J lost 4, with 7 bases in between. The CDR3 runs 13 residues. The CDR3 reads CASSLEAVYGYTF. The CDR3 DNA follows: TGCGCCAGCAGCTTGGAAGCAGTCTATGGCTACACCTTC.

The chain employs TRBV30 and TRBJ2-1, with D maybe TRBD1 (5 bases). V was clipped by 3 bases and J by 12 bases, with 18 bases between them. CDR1 is GTSNPN and CDR2 is SVGIG in the germline V gene (reference sequence). The length of the CDR3 is 13 residues. The CDR3 DNA sequence: TGTGCCTGGAGGGCCCCACCACGACAGACGCAGTTCTTC. It is translated as CAWRAPPRQTQFF.

This clone has a single count. The V call is TRBV29-1, the J call TRBJ1-4, with D tentatively TRBD1 (5 bases). This CDR3 contains 12 residues. Germline V CDR1 and CDR2: SQVTM, ANQGSEA. V dropped 7 bases and J dropped 11 bases, with 17 bases sitting between them. The CDR3 protein is CSATGTGGKLFF. The CDR3 DNA reads TGCAGCGCCACAGGTACCGGAGGGAAACTGTTTTTT.

J is TRBJ2-1 and V is TRBV5-1; 7 bases match TRBD1. Germline lookup yields CDR1 SGHRS and CDR2 YFSETQ. Germline trimming cut 3 bases from V and 5 bases from J; bases unmatched to any gene: 5. This CDR3 comprises 14 residues. CDR3 coding DNA: TGCGCCAGCAGCTGGGGGACAGCGGACAATGAGCAGTTCTTC. Protein product: CASSWGTADNEQFF.

This clone was picked up a small number of times. The chain recombines TRBV27 with TRBJ1-1; 7 bases align to TRBD1. The CDR3 consists of 12 residues. V was pared by 10 bases and J by 4 bases, with 6 bases of the junction left unmatched. Per the germline V gene, CDR1 is MNHEY and CDR2 is SMNVEV (reference sequence). The CDR3 here is CATHPGGTEAFF. The CDR3 DNA is TGTGCCACCCACCCAGGGGGCACTGAAGCTTTCTTT.

This chain connects TRBV18 to TRBJ2-7; D ambiguous. Germline lookup yields CDR1 KGHSH and CDR2 LQKENI. The V gene lost 1 base and the J gene lost 2 bases, with 12 bases spanning the gap. This CDR3 is built from 15 residues. The CDR3 coding sequence is TGTGCCAGCTCACCACGGAGAACGGGTACCTACGAGCAGTACTTC. Translated: CASSPRRTGTYEQYF.

This chain connects TRBV6-5 to TRBJ1-1, with unresolved D. V shed 0 bases and J shed 0 bases, with 8 bases lying between them. The CDR3 sequence is 15 residues long. Germline V gene data show CDR1 as MNHEY and CDR2 as SVGAGI. The DNA of the CDR3 is TGTGCCAGCAGTTACTCGATAGTCATGAACACTGAAGCTTTCTTT. Its protein product is CASSYSIVMNTEAFF.

This chain connects TRBV6-6 to TRBJ2-3; 7 bases line up with TRBD1. Looked up from germline, CDR1 is MNHNY and CDR2 is SVGAGI (reference sequence). The CDR3 length is 16 residues. Trimming cost V 2 bases and J 4 bases; bases outside gene matches: 9. The CDR3, as DNA: TGTGCCAGCAGTTACACACAGGGGCGAGTCGCAGATACGCAGTATTTT. This encodes CASSYTQGRVADTQYF.

The rearrangement links TRBV7-6 to TRBJ2-5; D possibly corresponds to TRBD1 (7 bases). Germline CDR1 reads SGHVS; CDR2 reads FNYEAQ. This CDR3 is 14 amino acids long. The V and J ends lost 2 bases and 5 bases respectively, with 12 bases between them. CDR3 region: CASSLRTGGETQYF. In DNA, the CDR3 is TGTGCCAGCAGCTTACGGACAGGAGGGGAGACCCAGTACTTC. Supplemented by reference TRBV7-6 and TRBJ2-5, the full variable domain reads GAGVSQSPRYKVTKRGQDVALRCDPISGHVSLYWYRQALGQGPEFLTYFNYEAQQDKSGLPNDRFSAERPEGSISTLTIQRTEQRDSAMYRCASSLRTGGETQYFGPGTRLLVL.

The chain combines TRBV7-9 with TRBJ2-7; 11 bases line up with TRBD2. CDR1 and CDR2 from the germline V gene are SEHNR and FQNEAQ (reference sequence). The CDR3 length is 15 residues. After removal of 1 base from V and 4 bases from J, the junction contained 3 bases not matched to a gene. CDR3 bases: TGTGCCAGCAGCTTAGTAGCGGGAGGGTTGTACGAGCAGTACTTC. Translation gives CASSLVAGGLYEQYF.

The rearrangement links TRBV5-1 to TRBJ1-1, with 9 bases matching TRBD1. V shed 3 bases, J shed 0 bases, and the junction held 3 bases outside the gene matches. CDR1 is SGHRS and CDR2 is YFSETQ in the germline V gene. The CDR3 has 15 amino acids. CDR3 nucleotides: TGCGCCAGCAGCTGGGGACAGGGCTTGAACACTGAAGCTTTCTTT. Amino acids: CASSWGQGLNTEAFF.

The CDR3 protein is CASSLSGTDYGYTF. Here the CDR3 DNA reads TGTGCCAGCAGTTTGTCCGGGACGGACTATGGCTACACCTTC. The V gene is TRBV6-5, the J gene TRBJ1-2; D perhaps matches TRBD1 (5 bases). The V gene lost 4 bases and the J gene lost 3 bases, with 12 bases spanning the gap. CDR1 MNHEY and CDR2 SVGAGI come from the germline V gene. The CDR3 length is 14 residues.

V and J are TRBV5-5 and TRBJ1-2; maybe TRBD1 (5 bases). The CDR3 sequence is 15 residues long. Germline CDR1 reads SGHKS; CDR2 reads YYEKEE (reference sequence). V shed 0 bases and J shed 5 bases, with 14 bases lying between them. CDR3 nucleotides: TGTGCCAGCAGCTTGGACCCCAGGGTCAGGTATGGCTACACCTTC. Translation: CASSLDPRVRYGYTF.

The V gene is TRBV29-1, the J gene TRBJ2-7; D call uncertain. Trimming removed 1 base from V and 3 bases from J, with 4 bases in between. The CDR3 length is 11 residues. The V gene's germline CDR1 is SQVTM and CDR2 ANQGSEA. DNA of the CDR3: TGCAGCGTTGAAGTGGACTACGAGCAGTACGTC. Translation gives CSVEVDYEQYV.

The chain combines TRBV30 with TRBJ2-3; 7 bases map to TRBD2. This CDR3 is built from 19 residues. The ends lost 2 bases at V and 0 bases at J; junction bases unmatched: 17. Germline values: CDR1 GTSNPN, CDR2 SVGIG (reference sequence). Here the CDR3 DNA reads TGTGCCTGGAGTTACTTCCTAGCGGAGAGACTTCTTAGCACAGATACGCAGTATTTT. As protein: CAWSYFLAERLLSTDTQYF.

This CDR3 reads CSARGTLNTEAFF. CDR3 bases: TGCAGCGCCCGGGGGACCTTGAACACTGAAGCTTTCTTT. The gene calls are TRBV29-1 and TRBJ1-1, with D possibly TRBD1 on 5 matching bases. The germline gives CDR1 SQVTM, CDR2 ANQGSEA. The length of the CDR3 is 13 residues. Trimming took 7 bases from V and 0 from J, leaving 12 bases between them. Filled out from reference TRBV29-1 and TRBJ1-1, the complete variable domain reads SAVISQKPSRDICQRGTSLTIQCQVDSQVTMMFWYRQQPGQSLTLIATANQGSEATYESGFVIDKFPISRPNLTFSTLTVSNMSPEDSSIYLCSARGTLNTEAFFGQGTRLTVV.

This clone showed up just a few times. The chain carries TRBV30 and TRBJ2-5; no clear D. The V end lost 3 bases, the J end lost 4 bases, and 12 bases lay between the germline ends. CDR3 length: 13 residues. The germline CDR1 and CDR2 sequences are GTSNPN and SVGIG (reference sequence). CDR3 DNA: TGTGCCTGGAGGGGAATAGTCTTAGAGACCCAGTACTTC. It yields the protein CAWRGIVLETQYF. Complete variable domain (other parts from reference TRBV30 and TRBJ2-5): SQTIHQWPATLVQPVGSPLSLECTVEGTSNPNLYWYRQAAGRGLQLLFYSVGIGQISSEVPQNLSASRPQDRQFILSSKKLLLSDSGFYLCAWRGIVLETQYFGPGTRLLVL.

The CDR3 DNA is TGTGCCAGCTCACGGGACAGGGACACTGAAGCTTTCTTT. It encodes CASSRDRDTEAFF. The chain has TRBV18 and TRBJ1-1; 9 bases match TRBD1. This CDR3 has 13 residues. Germline V gene data show CDR1 as KGHSH and CDR2 as LQKENI. The V and J ends lost 4 bases and 3 bases, in that order; junction bases with no gene match: 0.

A few counts support this clone. V gene TRBV11-2 combines with J gene TRBJ1-1; perhaps TRBD1 as D (5 bases). The CDR3 loop spans 15 amino acids. V lost 5 bases and J 1 base, leaving 14 bases between the germline ends. Germline V gene sequence: CDR1 SGHAT, CDR2 FQNNGV. In DNA, the CDR3 is TGTGCCAGCAGCCCATACCGACAGAAGAACACTGAAGCTTTCTTT. Amino acid sequence: CASSPYRQKNTEAFF.

The chain uses TRBV6-1 and TRBJ1-5, with D perhaps matching TRBD1 (6 bases). This CDR3 is 14 amino acids long. The V end lost 6 bases, the J end lost 6 bases, and 15 bases lay between the germline ends. Germline loops: CDR1 MNHNS, CDR2 SASEGT. The CDR3 DNA reads as TGTGCCAGCAGGGGGGGCCCCCTTTCTCAGCCCCAGCATTTT. It encodes CASRGGPLSQPQHF.

This clone was detected many times. J is TRBJ2-1 and V is TRBV2, with TRBD2 matching 8 bases. Germline trimming cut 6 bases from V and 4 bases from J; bases unmatched to any gene: 11. The CDR3 covers 16 residues. Germline-derived CDR1 and CDR2 are SNHLY and FYNNEI. In DNA, the CDR3 is TGTGCCAGCAGGGGTGATAGCGGGAAAGGGTACAATGAGCAGTTCTTC. Translating it yields CASRGDSGKGYNEQFF.

This clone has just a few counts. CDR3 in amino acids: CASSTTGMNTEAFF. CDR3 DNA sequence: TGTGCCAGCAGCACGACAGGGATGAACACTGAAGCTTTCTTT. The chain uses TRBV7-6 and TRBJ1-1; 7 bases are shared with TRBD1. The CDR3 length is 14 residues. V shed 5 bases, J shed 0 bases, and the junction held 3 bases outside the gene matches. CDR1 and CDR2 from the germline V gene are SGHVS and FNYEAQ.

The J gene is TRBJ2-5, the V gene TRBV7-8; 12 bases line up with TRBD2. Germline-derived CDR1 and CDR2 are SGHVS and FQNEAQ. Germline trimming cut 1 base from V and 2 bases from J; bases unmatched to any gene: 8. CDR3 length equals 18 residues. CDR3 DNA sequence: TGTGCCAGCAGCTTAGAGCTAGCGGGAGGGACAAATCAAGAGACCCAGTACTTC. It yields the protein CASSLELAGGTNQETQYF. The variable domain in full, completed from reference TRBV7-8 and TRBJ2-5, reads GAGVSQSPRYKVAKRGQDVALRCDPISGHVSLFWYQQALGQGPEFLTYFQNEAQLDKSGLPSDRFFAERPEGSVSTLKIQRTQQEDSAVYLCASSLELAGGTNQETQYFGPGTRLLVL.